What follows are 15 T cell receptor beta chains derived from one specimen sequenced in a study of cytomegalovirus exposure and HLA in healthy donors. A multiplex PCR was run with 60 Vbeta primers and 13 Jbeta primers. Clones were sequenced by immunoSEQ multiplex PCR, and TCRdb holds only the in-frame ones, with some missing. This sample has 120,000 to 150,000 clones, with roughly 62% found just once. The material sequenced was PBMCs. These receptor sequences come from a male donor in good health and CMV-seronegative.

V gene TRBV7-8 combines with J gene TRBJ1-3; the D is unclear. This CDR3 is 15 amino acids long. CDR1 and CDR2 from the germline V gene are SGHVS and FQNEAQ. The V and J ends lost 3 bases and 0 bases respectively, with 9 bases between them. CDR3 in amino acids: CASSFEVFSGNTIYF. In nucleotides, the CDR3 is TGTGCCAGCAGCTTCGAGGTTTTCTCTGGAAACACCATATATTTT.

The CDR3 sequence is CAKKPGTGTSWTPYEQYF. CDR3 nucleotides: TGCGCCAAGAAACCCGGGACAGGGACCTCTTGGACTCCCTACGAGCAGTACTTC. The chain recombines TRBV10-1 with TRBJ2-7; 9 nucleotides align to TRBD1. Germline CDR1 is WNHNN and CDR2 is SYGVQD (reference sequence). This CDR3 comprises 18 residues. With 10 bases clipped from V and 2 bases from J, the junction kept 21 bases outside the gene matches.

V is TRBV6-1 and J is TRBJ1-2; tentatively, D is TRBD1 (5 bases). The V and J ends lost 0 bases and 2 bases respectively, with 10 bases between them. This CDR3 region has 15 residues. Germline CDR1 MNHNS, CDR2 SASEGT. The CDR3 reads CASSEALQANYGYTF. The CDR3 DNA follows: TGTGCCAGCAGTGAAGCATTACAGGCCAACTATGGCTACACCTTC.

This clone was found a few times. The J gene is TRBJ2-7, the V gene TRBV2; 7 bases line up with TRBD1. J gave up 2 bases and V 6 bases, and 7 bases lay outside the gene matches. This CDR3 comprises 14 residues. Germline V gives CDR1 SNHLY, CDR2 FYNNEI. This CDR3 reads CASRGTAQTYEQYF. The CDR3, as DNA: TGTGCCAGCAGGGGGACAGCACAGACCTACGAGCAGTACTTC.

V gene TRBV7-5 combines with J gene TRBJ2-7; the D call of TRBD2 is as the table states it, not checked on the DNA. TRBV7-5 is a known pseudogene. The CDR3 spans 17 residues. CDR3 sequence (DNA): TGTGTCAGAAGCTCATTAATTACTAGCGGGGGGGGGTACGAGCAGTACTTC. Translated: CVRSSLITSGGGYEQYF.

The chain is built from TRBV7-2 and TRBJ2-7; 8 positions match TRBD1. In germline, CDR1 is SGHTA, CDR2 FQGNSA. There are 13 residues in the CDR3. Unmatched junction bases numbered 4, after V lost 1 base and J lost 8 bases. The CDR3 protein is CASSLVDRDKQYF. The DNA of the CDR3 is TGTGCCAGCAGCTTAGTGGACAGGGATAAGCAGTACTTC.

This clone has a handful of counts. V is TRBV5-1 and J is TRBJ2-6, with D possibly TRBD2 on 5 matching bases. This CDR3 comprises 14 residues. V lost 5 bases, J lost 0 bases, and 6 bases lay in between. Per the germline V gene, CDR1 is SGHRS and CDR2 is YFSETQ. CDR3 sequence: CASRGGSGANVLTF. The CDR3 coding sequence is TGCGCCAGCAGAGGAGGCTCTGGGGCCAACGTCCTGACTTTC.

The V gene is TRBV7-2, the J gene TRBJ2-1; unclear D gene. Germline V lookup: CDR1 SGHTA, CDR2 FQGNSA. Trimming cost V 2 bases and J 15 bases, with 8 bases left between them. The CDR3 is 10 residues long. CDR3 in amino acids: CASSLSTTFF. The CDR3 bases are TGTGCCAGCAGCTTAAGTACTACGTTCTTC.

In its sample, this clone was seen a few times. The V gene is TRBV4-3, the J gene TRBJ2-1, with 10 bases matching TRBD2. The length of the CDR3 is 17 residues. V trimming: 1 base; J trimming: 7 bases; junction bases outside the gene matches: 10. CDR1 is LGHNA, CDR2 YSLEER, per germline. CDR3 region: CASSQGPLAGAGNEQFF. The DNA for the CDR3 is TGCGCCAGCAGCCAAGGTCCCCTAGCGGGAGCCGGGAATGAGCAGTTCTTC.

V usage is TRBV13 and J usage is TRBJ2-5; the D gene is possibly TRBD2 (6 bases). The J call may be mistaken, given a closer DNA end match to TRBJ2-7. The germline V gene encodes CDR1 PRHDT and CDR2 FYEKMQ (reference sequence). The CDR3 spans 16 residues. This CDR3 is CASSLDGGKNAYEQYF. CDR3 nucleotides: TGTGCCAGCAGCTTAGATGGGGGGAAAAATGCCTACGAGCAGTACTTC.

The chain couples TRBV7-6 to TRBJ1-4; tentative D call: TRBD1 (5 bases). Germline assignment: CDR1 SGHVS and CDR2 FNYEAQ. Trimming took off 5 bases at V and 4 bases at J, with 11 bases between the two ends. The CDR3 totals 14 residues. CDR3 coding DNA: TGTGCCAGCAGCCTAAGACAGTATAATGAAAAACTGTTTTTT. Translating gives CASSLRQYNEKLFF. Complete variable domain (other parts from reference TRBV7-6 and TRBJ1-4): GAGVSQSPRYKVTKRGQDVALRCDPISGHVSLYWYRQALGQGPEFLTYFNYEAQQDKSGLPNDRFSAERPEGSISTLTIQRTEQRDSAMYRCASSLRQYNEKLFFGSGTQLSVL.

This sequence joins TRBV5-4 and TRBJ2-7, with TRBD1 matching over 9 bases. CDR3 size: 16 residues. Unmatched junction bases numbered 19, after V lost 6 bases and J lost 9 bases. Per germline, CDR1 SGHNT and CDR2 YYREEE (reference sequence). DNA for the CDR3: TGTGCCAGCAACATCAGGGGACAGGGAGTCCCGGGGGTGCAGTACTTC. This gives the protein CASNIRGQGVPGVQYF.

V is TRBV5-1 and J is TRBJ2-4, with D uncertain. The germline V gene has CDR1 SGHRS and CDR2 YFSETQ. Trimming shortened V by 6 bases and J by 0 bases, and 7 bases separated the two germline ends. There are 13 residues in the CDR3. The CDR3 loop is CASNPLAKNIQYF. DNA of the CDR3: TGCGCCAGCAATCCCTTAGCCAAAAACATTCAGTACTTC.

This rearrangement joins TRBV10-3 to TRBJ1-6; 10 nucleotides align to TRBD1. The V gene end was trimmed by 6 bases and the J gene end by 7 bases; junction bases not matched to a gene: 9. The CDR3 has 16 amino acids. Germline V gives CDR1 ENHRY, CDR2 SYGVKD. CDR3 loop: CAIRGGTGVSNSPLHF. For the CDR3, the DNA is TGTGCCATCAGGGGGGGGACAGGGGTTTCAAATTCACCCCTCCACTTT.

J is TRBJ2-3 and V is TRBV19; TRBD1 aligns across 8 bases. The V segment lost 5 bases and the J segment 2 bases; nucleotides outside the gene matches: 3. The germline V gene has CDR1 LNHDA and CDR2 SQIVND (reference sequence). The CDR3 totals 14 residues. CDR3: CASSAQGATDTQYF. The CDR3 bases are TGTGCCAGTAGTGCGCAGGGGGCCACAGATACGCAGTATTTT. Together with reference TRBV19 and TRBJ2-3, the CDR3 gives the full variable domain: DGGITQSPKYLFRKEGQNVTLSCEQNLNHDAMYWYRQDPGQGLRLIYYSQIVNDFQKGDIAEGYSVSREKKESFPLTVTSAQKNPTAFYLCASSAQGATDTQYFGPGTRLTVL.